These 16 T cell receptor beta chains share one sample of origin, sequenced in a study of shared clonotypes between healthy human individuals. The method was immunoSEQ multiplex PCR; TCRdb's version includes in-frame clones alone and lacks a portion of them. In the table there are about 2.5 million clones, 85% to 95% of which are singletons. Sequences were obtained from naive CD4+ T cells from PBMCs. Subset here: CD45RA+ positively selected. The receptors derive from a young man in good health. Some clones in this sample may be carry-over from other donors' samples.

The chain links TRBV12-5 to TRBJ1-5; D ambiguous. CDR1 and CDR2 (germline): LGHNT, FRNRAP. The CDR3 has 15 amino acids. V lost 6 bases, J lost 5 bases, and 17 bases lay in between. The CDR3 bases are TGTGCTAGTGGACGAAGATGGGAGAGTCATCAGCCCCAGCATTTT. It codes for CASGRRWESHQPQHF.

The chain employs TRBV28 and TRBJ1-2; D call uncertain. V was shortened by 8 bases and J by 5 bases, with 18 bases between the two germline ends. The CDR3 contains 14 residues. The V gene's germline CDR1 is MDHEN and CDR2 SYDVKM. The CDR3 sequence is CASLNTATGYGYTF. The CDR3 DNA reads TGTGCCAGCCTGAATACAGCAACGGGGTATGGCTACACCTTC.

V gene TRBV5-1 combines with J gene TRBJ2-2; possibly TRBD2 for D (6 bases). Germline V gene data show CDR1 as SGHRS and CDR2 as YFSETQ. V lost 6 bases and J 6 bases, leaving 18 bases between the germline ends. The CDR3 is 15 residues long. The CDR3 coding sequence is TGCGCCAGCAACCTTTCCCCACCGGGGGCCGGGGAGCTGTTTTTT. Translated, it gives CASNLSPPGAGELFF.

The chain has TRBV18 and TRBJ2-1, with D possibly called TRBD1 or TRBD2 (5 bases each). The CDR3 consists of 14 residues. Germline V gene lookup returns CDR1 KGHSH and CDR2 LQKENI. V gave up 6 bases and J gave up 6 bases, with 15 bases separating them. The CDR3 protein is CASSDGTTSNEQFF. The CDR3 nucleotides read TGTGCCAGCTCCGACGGGACGACCTCCAATGAGCAGTTCTTC. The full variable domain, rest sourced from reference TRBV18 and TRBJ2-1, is NAGVMQNPRHLVRRRGQEARLRCSPMKGHSHVYWYRQLPEEGLKFMVYLQKENIIDESGMPKERFSAEFPKEGPSILRIQQVVRGDSAAYFCASSDGTTSNEQFFGPGTRLTVL.

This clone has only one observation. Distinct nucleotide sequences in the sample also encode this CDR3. The CDR3 region has the DNA TGTGCCAGCAGCCCGGGACAGGAGAACTATGGCTACACCTTC. As protein: CASSPGQENYGYTF. The rearrangement links TRBV7-2 to TRBJ1-2, with 8 bases aligning to TRBD1. The V gene's germline CDR1 is SGHTA and CDR2 FQGNSA. The CDR3 loop spans 14 amino acids. Unmatched junction bases numbered 4, after V lost 5 bases and J lost 2 bases.

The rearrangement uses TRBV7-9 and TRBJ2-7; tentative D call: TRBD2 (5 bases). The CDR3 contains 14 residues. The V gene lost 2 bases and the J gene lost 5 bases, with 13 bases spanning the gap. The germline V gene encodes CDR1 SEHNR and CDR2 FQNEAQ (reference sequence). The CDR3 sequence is CASSLSGGGNEQYF. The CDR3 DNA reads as TGTGCCAGCAGCTTATCCGGAGGTGGGAACGAGCAGTACTTC.

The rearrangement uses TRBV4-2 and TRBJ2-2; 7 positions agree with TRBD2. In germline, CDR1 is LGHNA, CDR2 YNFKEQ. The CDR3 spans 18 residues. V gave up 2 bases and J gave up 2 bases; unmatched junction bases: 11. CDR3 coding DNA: TGTGCCAGCAGCCAAATCGGCTGGCTAGCGGTTAACACCGGGGAGCTGTTTTTT. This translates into CASSQIGWLAVNTGELFF.

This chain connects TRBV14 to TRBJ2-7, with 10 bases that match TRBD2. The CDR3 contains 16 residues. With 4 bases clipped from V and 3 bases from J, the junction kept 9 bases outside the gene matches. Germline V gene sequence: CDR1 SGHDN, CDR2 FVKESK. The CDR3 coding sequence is TGTGCCAGCAGCCGAGAACTAGCGGGAAGGAACTACGAGCAGTACTTC. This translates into CASSRELAGRNYEQYF.

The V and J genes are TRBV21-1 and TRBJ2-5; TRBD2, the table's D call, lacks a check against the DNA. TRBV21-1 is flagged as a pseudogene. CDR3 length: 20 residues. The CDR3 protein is CASSSGDRGKLYRYQETQYF. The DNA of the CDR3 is TGTGCCAGCAGCTCGGGAGACAGAGGGAAGCTTTACCGGTACCAAGAGACCCAGTACTTC.

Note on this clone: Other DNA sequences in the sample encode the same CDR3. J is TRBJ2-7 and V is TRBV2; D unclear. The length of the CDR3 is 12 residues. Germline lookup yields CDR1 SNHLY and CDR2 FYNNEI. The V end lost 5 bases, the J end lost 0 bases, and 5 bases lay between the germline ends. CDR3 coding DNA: TGTGCCAGCAGTTACAGCTCCTACGAGCAGTACTTC. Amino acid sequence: CASSYSSYEQYF.

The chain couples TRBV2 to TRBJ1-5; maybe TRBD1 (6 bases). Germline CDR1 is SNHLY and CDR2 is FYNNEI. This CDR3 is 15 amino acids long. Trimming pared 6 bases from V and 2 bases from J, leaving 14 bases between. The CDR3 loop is CASRAREGGNQPQHF. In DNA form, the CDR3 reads TGTGCCAGCAGGGCCCGGGAGGGGGGCAATCAGCCCCAGCATTTT.

CDR3 DNA sequence: TGTGCCAGCAGCTATAAAGACGGGCTTTGGTACGAGCAGTACTTC. Its protein is CASSYKDGLWYEQYF. The chain combines TRBV5-4 with TRBJ2-7; D ambiguous. This CDR3 spans 15 amino acids. Germline V lookup: CDR1 SGHNT, CDR2 YYREEE (reference sequence). V was cut by 3 bases and J by 4 bases, with 17 bases left in between.

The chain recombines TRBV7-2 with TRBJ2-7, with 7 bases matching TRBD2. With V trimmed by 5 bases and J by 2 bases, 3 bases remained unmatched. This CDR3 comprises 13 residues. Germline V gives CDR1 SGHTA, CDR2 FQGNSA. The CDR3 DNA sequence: TGTGCCAGCAGCGTCGGGACTACCTACGAGCAGTACTTC. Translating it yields CASSVGTTYEQYF.

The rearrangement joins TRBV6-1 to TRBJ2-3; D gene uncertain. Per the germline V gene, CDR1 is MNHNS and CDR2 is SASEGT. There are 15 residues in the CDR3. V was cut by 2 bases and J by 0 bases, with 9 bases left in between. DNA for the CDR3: TGTGCCAGCAGTGAACAGGAAACTAGCACAGATACGCAGTATTTT. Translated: CASSEQETSTDTQYF.

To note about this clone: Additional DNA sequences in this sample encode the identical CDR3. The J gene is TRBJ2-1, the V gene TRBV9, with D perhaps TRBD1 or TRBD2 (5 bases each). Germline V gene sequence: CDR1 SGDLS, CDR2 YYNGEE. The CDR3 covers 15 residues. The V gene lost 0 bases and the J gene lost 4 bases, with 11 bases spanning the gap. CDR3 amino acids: CASSVGGSGYNEQFF. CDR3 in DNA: TGTGCCAGCAGCGTAGGGGGCAGCGGATACAATGAGCAGTTCTTC.

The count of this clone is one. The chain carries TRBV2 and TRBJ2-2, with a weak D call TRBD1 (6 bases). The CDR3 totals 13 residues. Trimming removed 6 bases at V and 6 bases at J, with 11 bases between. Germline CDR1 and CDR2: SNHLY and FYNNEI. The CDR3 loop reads CASRLQGPGELFF. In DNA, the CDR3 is TGTGCCAGCAGGCTACAGGGTCCCGGGGAGCTGTTTTTT.